This entry lists 19 T cell receptor beta chains sequenced from one sample in a study of blood T cell repertoires in COVID-19. The assay was immunoSEQ multiplex PCR, and TCRdb's table has in-frame clones only and misses some. The repertoire holds 110,000 or so clones, about 85% seen once, with about 3% in the top ten. Sequenced material: peripheral blood. Receptors were obtained from a man between 40 and 49 years old with acute or convalescent COVID-19.

The chain links TRBV5-8 to TRBJ1-2; TRBD1 is a possible D gene (6 bases). The CDR3 covers 16 residues. Looked up from germline, CDR1 is SGHTS and CDR2 is YDEGEE. V was cut by 0 bases and J by 3 bases, with 15 bases left in between. CDR3 DNA: TGTGCCAGCAGCTTGGAGATGGCGAGGACAGACTATGGCTACACCTTC. Protein sequence: CASSLEMARTDYGYTF.

The chain couples TRBV7-2 to TRBJ1-1; the D gene is possibly TRBD1 (5 bases). This CDR3 is 14 amino acids long. Germline CDR1 and CDR2: SGHTA and FQGNSA. The V end lost 2 bases, the J end lost 0 bases, and 7 bases lay between the germline ends. In DNA, the CDR3 is TGTGCCAGCAGCTTAACAGGCATGAACACTGAAGCTTTCTTT. Its translation is CASSLTGMNTEAFF.

The chain employs TRBV3-1 (or the pseudogene TRBV3-2) and TRBJ2-5; D may be TRBD2 (6 bases). Trimming removed 0 bases at V and 3 bases at J, with 8 bases between. Per germline, CDR1 LGHDT and CDR2 YNNKEL (reference sequence). This CDR3 has 14 amino acids. CDR3 sequence: CASSQDTGEETQYF. CDR3 DNA sequence: TGTGCCAGCAGCCAAGATACGGGGGAAGAGACCCAGTACTTC.

The V and J genes are TRBV12-3 or TRBV12-4 and TRBJ2-1; D gene uncertain. V dropped 3 bases and J dropped 8 bases, with 5 bases sitting between them. This CDR3 is built from 11 residues. The CDR3 DNA is TGTGCCAGCAGTTTTTTAGATGAGCAGTTCTTC. It translates to CASSFLDEQFF.

The chain has TRBV4-2 and TRBJ2-7; D unresolved. Between the trimmed V and J ends, which lost 0 bases and 3 bases, there was a span of 15 bases. Germline assignment: CDR1 LGHNA and CDR2 YNFKEQ. The CDR3 spans 16 residues. The CDR3 DNA follows: TGTGCCAGCAGCCAAGAAGCCACGAGCGTTCACTACGAGCAGTACTTC. Translated, it gives CASSQEATSVHYEQYF.

V gene TRBV19 combines with J gene TRBJ1-1; no clear D gene. This CDR3 is built from 13 residues. Germline assignment: CDR1 LNHDA and CDR2 SQIVND (reference sequence). Trimming removed 5 bases from V and 0 bases from J, with 7 bases in between. For the CDR3, the DNA is TGTGCCAGTAGTGGAGGAATGAACACTGAAGCTTTCTTT. Protein: CASSGGMNTEAFF.

The rearrangement uses TRBV5-5 and TRBJ1-3, with a weak D call TRBD1 (6 bases). The CDR3 spans 16 residues. Trimming removed 4 bases from V and 1 base from J, with 15 bases in between. Germline V CDR1 and CDR2: SGHKS, YYEKEE (reference sequence). This chain's CDR3 is CASSPRTDKSGNTIYF. The CDR3 DNA sequence: TGTGCCAGCAGCCCCCGGACAGATAAATCTGGAAACACCATATATTTT.

This clone was seen a single time. The chain links TRBV3-1 (or the pseudogene TRBV3-2) to TRBJ2-3, with D unclear. V was trimmed by 1 base and J by 0 bases, leaving 5 bases between them. The length of the CDR3 is 14 residues. Per germline, CDR1 LGHDT and CDR2 YNNKEL (reference sequence). CDR3 loop: CASSQAGSTDTQYF. In DNA, the CDR3 is TGTGCCAGCAGCCAAGCAGGTAGCACAGATACGCAGTATTTT.

The J gene is TRBJ2-4, the V gene TRBV9, with 13 bases lining up with TRBD2. Germline V gives CDR1 SGDLS, CDR2 YYNGEE. With 4 bases clipped from V and 6 bases from J, the junction kept 4 bases outside the gene matches. The CDR3 length is 15 residues. DNA of the CDR3: TGTGCCAGCAGCACGGGACTAGCGGGGACAAACATTCAGTACTTC. Translation: CASSTGLAGTNIQYF. Supplemented by reference TRBV9 and TRBJ2-4, the full variable domain reads DSGVTQTPKHLITATGQRVTLRCSPRSGDLSVYWYQQSLDQGLQFLIQYYNGEERAKGNILERFSAQQFPDLHSELNLSSLELGDSALYFCASSTGLAGTNIQYFGAGTRLSVL.

The genes are TRBV11-3 and TRBJ2-3; D is unclear. V lost 5 bases and J 2 bases, leaving 17 bases between the germline ends. The CDR3 covers 16 residues. From germline, CDR1 is SGHNT and CDR2 YENEEA. CDR3 sequence reads: CASSESPGMNTDTQYF. For the CDR3, the DNA is TGTGCCAGCAGCGAAAGCCCAGGAATGAACACAGATACGCAGTATTTT.

V and J are TRBV5-5 and TRBJ1-4, with D possibly being TRBD1 (6 bases). V gave up 2 bases and J gave up 8 bases, with 13 bases separating them. The germline gives CDR1 SGHKS, CDR2 YYEKEE (reference sequence). The CDR3 extends over 14 amino acids. CDR3 in amino acids: CASSLGTLEEKLFF. The CDR3 DNA reads TGTGCCAGCAGCTTAGGGACATTAGAAGAAAAACTGTTTTTT.

The chain is built from TRBV5-1 and TRBJ2-1; 8 nucleotides agree with TRBD1. CDR3 length equals 15 residues. CDR1 and CDR2 (germline): SGHRS, YFSETQ. V gave up 4 bases and J gave up 4 bases; unmatched junction bases: 7. The CDR3 bases are TGCGCCAGCAGCCCACTTGGACAGGGATACAATGAGCAGTTCTTC. As protein: CASSPLGQGYNEQFF.

The chain couples TRBV6-6 to TRBJ2-1, with TRBD1 matching 12 bases. Per germline, CDR1 MNHNY and CDR2 SVGAGI (reference sequence). The CDR3 extends over 15 amino acids. Germline trimming cut 4 bases from V and 9 bases from J; bases unmatched to any gene: 7. The CDR3 nucleotides are TGTGCCAGCAGTTCACCGGGACAGGGGGCGGGTGAGCAGTTCTTC. Translation: CASSSPGQGAGEQFF.

The chain uses TRBV5-1 and TRBJ2-7; D may be TRBD1 (8 bases). Germline V gene sequence: CDR1 SGHRS, CDR2 YFSETQ. The CDR3 sequence is 14 residues long. The V end lost 6 bases, the J end lost 6 bases, and 19 bases lay between the germline ends. The CDR3 protein is CASKGGQGAGEQYF. In nucleotides, the CDR3 is TGCGCCAGCAAGGGGGGGCAGGGGGCAGGCGAGCAGTACTTC. Supplemented by reference TRBV5-1 and TRBJ2-7, the full variable domain reads KAGVTQTPRYLIKTRGQQVTLSCSPISGHRSVSWYQQTPGQGLQFLFEYFSETQRNKGNFPGRFSGRQFSNSRSEMNVSTLELGDSALYLCASKGGQGAGEQYFGPGTRLTVT.

The V call is TRBV14, the J call TRBJ2-6; 9 bases fit TRBD2. The germline gives CDR1 SGHDN, CDR2 FVKESK. The trim removed 7 bases at V and 1 base at J, leaving 5 bases unmatched. This CDR3 region has 16 residues. This CDR3 reads CASTKAGGSGANVLTF. CDR3 nucleotide sequence: TGTGCCAGCACCAAGGCGGGGGGGTCTGGGGCCAACGTCCTGACTTTC.

The chain's CDR3 is CASSSGQANTEAFF. The CDR3 bases are TGCGCCAGCAGCTCGGGACAGGCTAACACTGAAGCTTTCTTT. The V gene is TRBV5-1, the J gene TRBJ1-1; 8 bases match TRBD1. The CDR3 sequence is 14 residues long. Unmatched junction bases numbered 3, after V lost 3 bases and J lost 2 bases. CDR1 and CDR2 (germline): SGHRS, YFSETQ.

The rearrangement links TRBV9 to TRBJ2-7; 9 nucleotides match TRBD1. CDR3 length equals 14 residues. V gave up 6 bases and J gave up 6 bases; unmatched junction bases: 10. The germline CDR1 and CDR2 sequences are SGDLS and YYNGEE. Here the CDR3 reads CASTRGDRAVEQYF. As DNA, the CDR3 is TGTGCCAGCACCCGGGGGGACAGGGCCGTCGAGCAGTACTTC.

The CDR3 sequence is CASSLIGGVDMNTEAFF. As DNA, the CDR3 is TGTGCCAGCAGCTTAATAGGAGGGGTCGACATGAACACTGAAGCTTTCTTT. The rearrangement joins TRBV7-2 to TRBJ1-1; tentative D call: TRBD1 (5 bases). Trimming took 2 bases from V and 0 from J, leaving 16 bases between them. In germline, CDR1 is SGHTA, CDR2 FQGNSA. CDR3 length equals 17 residues.

The chain carries TRBV10-3 and TRBJ2-7, with D tentatively TRBD2 (6 bases). Trimming took off 6 bases at V and 5 bases at J, with 20 bases between the two ends. The length of the CDR3 is 15 residues. Germline V gives CDR1 ENHRY, CDR2 SYGVKD. The CDR3 DNA reads TGTGCCATCAGCCCATCTGACTCGCGGGAAAACGAGCAGTACTTC. This sequence encodes CAISPSDSRENEQYF.